What follows are 9 T cell receptor beta chains derived from one specimen sequenced in a study of CD8 T cells in ankylosing spondylitis (TCRdb year 2017). The library was made by 5' RACE. TCRdb lists the instrument as Illumina HiSeq 2500. The public reads were reprocessed in TCRdb via fastp at Q25 and MiXCR, keeping in-frame beta chains. Each record represents a unique CDR3 protein, reported with the most common genes and DNA among its rows. The sample table shows roughly 120,000 distinct CDR3 sequences, and roughly 15% are seen once. The ten largest clones take up about 2.7% of the sample. Material: blood, either unsorted or a sorted T cell fraction (not recorded which). The receptors derive from a female donor with ankylosing spondylitis or in good health (not recorded which).

This clonotype occurred a few times. This chain joins TRBV7-3 and TRBJ2-7, with 8 bases identical to TRBD2. Germline CDR1 reads SGHTA; CDR2 reads FQGTGA. The J segment lost 1 base and the V segment lost 5 bases, leaving 7 bases of the junction unmatched. The CDR3 runs to 15 residues. This CDR3 is CASSLTSAHSYEQYF. DNA of the CDR3: TGTGCCAGCAGCCTGACTAGCGCCCATTCCTACGAGCAGTACTTC.

The table lists this clonotype with a few counts. The V call is TRBV29-1, the J call TRBJ2-1; 10 bases are a match to TRBD1. V shed 6 bases, J shed 9 bases, and the junction held 11 bases outside the gene matches. The CDR3 runs to 14 residues. Germline V lookup: CDR1 SQVTM, CDR2 ANQGSEA. The CDR3 region is CSVKSGTGVGEQFF. For the CDR3, the DNA is TGCAGCGTGAAATCCGGGACAGGGGTTGGTGAGCAGTTCTTC.

In this sample, this clonotype turned up a few times. This chain uses TRBV10-3 with TRBJ2-7, with D unresolved. Germline V CDR1 and CDR2: ENHRY, SYGVKD. The CDR3 has 14 residues. Trimming left V 0 bases short and J 1 base short, with 7 bases between. As DNA, the CDR3 is TGTGCCATCAGTGAGTCGAAGGTTTCCTACGAGCAGTACTTC. Translating it yields CAISESKVSYEQYF.

This clonotype was counted at least ten times. The chain uses TRBV5-6 and TRBJ2-7; D gene ambiguous. Trimming removed 1 base from V and 0 bases from J, with 8 bases in between. CDR3 length equals 14 residues. Germline-derived CDR1 and CDR2 are SGHDT and YYEEEE. The CDR3 sequence: CASSLLEPSYEQYF. Written as DNA, the CDR3 is TGTGCCAGCAGCTTGTTAGAACCCTCCTACGAGCAGTACTTC.

This clonotype was detected many times. The chain joins TRBV15 to TRBJ2-3; D remains unclear. The CDR3 runs 12 residues. Deletions cut 5 bases from V and 5 bases from J, with 8 bases between. Germline values: CDR1 LNHNV, CDR2 YYDKDF (reference sequence). CDR3 loop: CATSGPGDTQYF. The CDR3 DNA sequence: TGTGCCACCAGCGGCCCGGGAGATACGCAGTATTTT.

Turning to this clonotype: This may arise from a read error, as a much more abundant clone is one base away. The chain carries TRBV11-2 and TRBJ2-7; 12 bases fit TRBD1. Trimming at V came to 4 bases and at J to 6 bases, leaving 7 bases not matched to a gene. The CDR3 contains 15 residues. Germline loops: CDR1 SGHAT, CDR2 FQNNGV. CDR3 protein: CASSSARDRGREQYF. Here the CDR3 DNA reads TGTGCCAGCAGCTCTGCCCGGGACAGGGGGCGCGAGCAGTACTTC.

In this sample, this clonotype turned up many times. V usage is TRBV12-3 or TRBV12-4 and J usage is TRBJ1-3; D gene ambiguous. V shed 7 bases and J shed 8 bases, with 12 bases lying between them. CDR3 length: 12 residues. CDR3 loop: CASTPQGDTIYF. For the CDR3, the DNA is TGTGCCAGCACCCCTCAAGGAGACACCATATATTTT.

This clonotype has more than one count but fewer than ten. The chain employs TRBV6-1 and TRBJ2-7; TRBD1 or TRBD2 may be the D gene (5 bases each). Germline V CDR1 and CDR2: MNHNS, SASEGT. V was trimmed by 6 bases and J by 3 bases, leaving 12 bases between them. The CDR3 has 13 amino acids. CDR3 amino acids: CASRGDRGYEQYF. CDR3 nucleotides: TGTGCCAGCAGGGGAGACAGAGGCTACGAGCAGTACTTC.

This chain uses TRBV12-3 or TRBV12-4 with TRBJ2-7, with 8 bases identical to TRBD1. The V segment lost 6 bases and the J segment 2 bases; nucleotides outside the gene matches: 9. This CDR3 is 15 amino acids long. CDR3 loop: CASRLRDRRTYEQYF. DNA of the CDR3: TGTGCCAGCAGGCTCCGGGACAGGAGAACCTACGAGCAGTACTTC.